These 17 T cell receptor beta chains were all obtained from the same sample, sequenced in a study of shared clonotypes between healthy human individuals. TCRdb's table, derived via immunoSEQ multiplex PCR, lists solely in-frame clones and lacks some. The data contain over 850,000 clones, around 78% of them singletons. The sample comprised memory CD4+ T cells from PBMCs. The subset denotes: CD45RA-negative fraction. The receptor set was obtained from a man younger than 30 in good health. Some clones in this sample may be carry-over from other donors' samples.

This chain joins TRBV9 and TRBJ2-3; D might be TRBD2 (6 bases). Germline CDR1 reads SGDLS; CDR2 reads YYNGEE. The germline V and J ends were trimmed by 3 bases and 1 base, with 18 bases remaining between them. CDR3 length: 17 amino acids. The CDR3 loop reads CASSDCGTLNCTDTQYF. The CDR3 DNA reads as TGTGCCAGCAGCGATTGTGGGACTCTCAATTGCACAGATACGCAGTATTTT.

The chain carries TRBV5-4 and TRBJ1-3, with 9 bases lining up with TRBD1. There are 17 residues in the CDR3. Germline V gives CDR1 SGHNT, CDR2 YYREEE (reference sequence). J lost 0 bases, V lost 4 bases, and 8 bases had no gene match. The CDR3 DNA reads as TGTGCCAGCAGCCAAACAGGGGGCGGACGCTCTGGAAACACCATATATTTT. It yields the protein CASSQTGGGRSGNTIYF.

Remarks on this clone: The sample has other DNA sequences that encode this CDR3 too. The chain combines TRBV28 with TRBJ1-4; maybe TRBD1 (6 bases). Germline CDR1 reads MDHEN; CDR2 reads SYDVKM. V lost 6 bases and J lost 8, with 13 bases in between. The CDR3 extends over 13 amino acids. CDR3 nucleotide sequence: TGTGCCAGCAGCTCACAGGGTAGGGAAAAACTGTTTTTT. Encoded protein: CASSSQGREKLFF.

The chain joins TRBV2 to TRBJ2-7; 12 nucleotides match TRBD2. Germline V gene data show CDR1 as SNHLY and CDR2 as FYNNEI. The CDR3 covers 14 residues. Trimming removed 6 bases from V and 7 bases from J; junction bases left unmatched: 7. CDR3 in DNA: TGTGCCAGCAGAGTGACTAGCGGGAGTTCTGAGCAGTACTTC. Protein: CASRVTSGSSEQYF.

The rearrangement links TRBV7-9 to TRBJ1-2; tentative D call: TRBD1 (5 bases). The CDR3 runs to 15 residues. Germline V gene data show CDR1 as SEHNR and CDR2 as FQNEAQ (reference sequence). V was pared by 0 bases and J by 4 bases, with 12 bases between. In nucleotides, the CDR3 is TGTGCCAGCAGCTTAGCGCCCAGGGCAAGCTATGGCTACACCTTC. Amino acid sequence: CASSLAPRASYGYTF.

The chain joins TRBV4-2 to TRBJ2-1, with D unclear. The CDR3 runs to 17 residues. Germline-derived CDR1 and CDR2 are LGHNA and YNFKEQ. With 1 base removed from V and 0 bases from J, the gap between germline ends came to 13 bases. The CDR3, as DNA: TGTGCCAGCAGCCAAGGCGTCGCTGGAAGCTCCTACAATGAGCAGTTCTTC. Residues: CASSQGVAGSSYNEQFF.

The CDR3 sequence is CASRSGGRETQYF. The CDR3 DNA is TGCGCCAGCAGGTCAGGGGGGAGAGAGACCCAGTACTTC. The J gene is TRBJ2-5, the V gene TRBV10-2; possible D gene TRBD1, 7 bases. The CDR3 spans 13 residues. Trimming shortened V by 6 bases and J by 4 bases, and 12 bases separated the two germline ends. Per the germline V gene, CDR1 is WSHSY and CDR2 is SAAADI.

The chain has TRBV10-3 and TRBJ2-7; 15 nucleotides match TRBD2. Germline trimming cut 1 base from V and 8 bases from J; bases unmatched to any gene: 6. Germline CDR1 and CDR2: ENHRY and SYGVKD. CDR3 size: 16 residues. The CDR3, as DNA: TGTGCCATCAGTGAGTTGGGACTAGCGGGAGGAATCCAGCAGTACTTC. This translates into CAISELGLAGGIQQYF.

The rearrangement joins TRBV4-1 to TRBJ2-7; no definite D call. From germline, CDR1 is MGHRA and CDR2 YSYEKL. V shed 0 bases and J shed 0 bases, with 9 bases lying between them. CDR3 length: 15 amino acids. DNA of the CDR3: TGCGCCAGCAGCCAAGATTTGGGCAACTCCTACGAGCAGTACTTC. Residues: CASSQDLGNSYEQYF.

This clone was found once. The chain links TRBV28 to TRBJ1-1; D is uncertain. The CDR3 length is 13 residues. Germline loops: CDR1 MDHEN, CDR2 SYDVKM. V was pared by 3 bases and J by 1 base, with 6 bases between. CDR3 in DNA: TGTGCCAGCAGTTTTGACGGGAACACTGAAGCTTTCTTT. Protein product: CASSFDGNTEAFF.

This clone was seen just once. This sample includes further DNA sequences coding for the same CDR3. The V and J genes are TRBV7-2 and TRBJ2-7; TRBD2 matches 14 bases. V dropped 0 bases and J dropped 2; count of bases not matched to a gene: 3. CDR3 size: 17 residues. Germline V gene data show CDR1 as SGHTA and CDR2 as FQGNSA. CDR3 nucleotides: TGTGCCAGCAGCTTAGCGGGACTAGCGGGGGATCCCTACGAGCAGTACTTC. Protein: CASSLAGLAGDPYEQYF. Combining the CDR3 with reference TRBV7-2 and TRBJ2-7 gives the whole variable domain GAGVSQSPSNKVTEKGKDVELRCDPISGHTALYWYRQSLGQGLEFLIYFQGNSAPDKSGLPSDRFSAERTGGSVSTLTIQRTQQEDSAVYLCASSLAGLAGDPYEQYFGPGTRLTVT.

There are a few counts of this clone. This probably arose from a read error, given a far larger clone one base away. V gene TRBV29-1 combines with J gene TRBJ1-1; possible D gene TRBD1, 6 bases. The CDR3 extends over 12 amino acids. CDR1 and CDR2 (germline): SQVTM, ANQGSEA. Trimming stripped 5 bases from V and 1 base from J, with 8 bases between. The chain's CDR3 is CSVKTGNTEAFF. The CDR3 DNA reads TGCAGCGTTAAGACAGGGAACACTGAAGCTTTCTTT.

The chain employs TRBV28 and TRBJ2-6, with 11 bases aligning to TRBD2. This CDR3 has 20 residues. J gave up 4 bases and V 6 bases, and 17 bases lay outside the gene matches. Germline V gives CDR1 MDHEN, CDR2 SYDVKM. Written as DNA, the CDR3 is TGTGCCAGCAGCCGAAAACCTGTAGCGGGAGGGCCGGGAGGGGCCAACGTCCTGACTTTC. It is translated as CASSRKPVAGGPGGANVLTF.

V usage is TRBV15 and J usage is TRBJ1-2; weak D call: TRBD1 (6 bases). V lost 5 bases and J 8 bases, leaving 21 bases between the germline ends. The V gene's germline CDR1 is LNHNV and CDR2 YYDKDF (reference sequence). The CDR3 extends over 15 amino acids. CDR3 amino acids: CATSGPGDTYWGYTF. CDR3 in DNA: TGTGCCACCAGCGGCCCCGGGGACACCTACTGGGGCTACACCTTC.

Worth noting for this clone: This may be a read error: a much more frequent sequence differs by one nucleotide. In the same sample, other DNA sequences code for this CDR3. The rearrangement uses TRBV6-1 and TRBJ1-5, with a tentative D call TRBD1 (6 bases). V lost 8 bases to trimming and J lost 7 bases, with 15 bases between them. There are 13 residues in the CDR3. Germline V gene lookup returns CDR1 MNHNS and CDR2 SASEGT. CDR3 residues: CASGQQGAQPQHF. DNA for the CDR3: TGTGCCAGCGGGCAACAGGGTGCGCAGCCCCAGCATTTT.

The chain joins TRBV5-1 to TRBJ2-2; D uncertain. The germline V gene has CDR1 SGHRS and CDR2 YFSETQ. There are 16 residues in the CDR3. V was cut by 0 bases and J by 0 bases, with 9 bases left in between. CDR3 sequence (DNA): TGCGCCAGCAGCTTGGATCCGGGTTCGAACACCGGGGAGCTGTTTTTT. This translates into CASSLDPGSNTGELFF.

The V and J genes are TRBV10-3 and TRBJ1-5; D remains unclear. Trimming took off 6 bases at V and 2 bases at J, with 11 bases between the two ends. Germline CDR1 and CDR2: ENHRY and SYGVKD. This CDR3 spans 14 amino acids. The CDR3: CAISASGGNQPQHF. Here the CDR3 DNA reads TGTGCCATCAGCGCGAGCGGGGGCAATCAGCCCCAGCATTTT.